One sample yielded the 10 T cell receptor beta chains listed below, sequenced in a study of blood T cell repertoires in COVID-19. Profiling relied on immunoSEQ multiplex PCR, and the TCRdb table lists in-frame clones only, not all of them. The sample includes more than 150,000 clones, 84% of them seen just once. The sequenced sample was peripheral blood. Receptor source: a human donor in a cohort sampled during active COVID-19.

V is TRBV24-1 and J is TRBJ1-1; possibly TRBD1 for D (6 bases). The CDR3 is 16 amino acids. The germline gives CDR1 KGHDR, CDR2 SFDVKD. Trimming left V 1 base short and J 3 bases short, with 14 bases between. The CDR3 spells CATSDFRDNSDTEAFF. DNA of the CDR3: TGTGCCACCAGTGATTTCCGGGACAATTCTGACACTGAAGCTTTCTTT.

V gene TRBV27 combines with J gene TRBJ2-6; tentatively, D is TRBD2 (5 bases). Germline CDR1 and CDR2: MNHEY and SMNVEV (reference sequence). The CDR3 spans 19 residues. V gave up 4 bases and J gave up 0 bases, with 19 bases separating them. The CDR3 loop reads CASSSLGRLEGSGANVLTF. The CDR3 bases are TGTGCCAGCAGTTCCTTAGGACGCTTAGAGGGCTCTGGGGCCAACGTCCTGACTTTC.

The chain carries TRBV4-1 and TRBJ1-6, with D uncertain. CDR1 and CDR2 (germline): MGHRA, YSYEKL. CDR3 length: 17 residues. The V gene lost 3 bases and the J gene lost 4 bases, with 16 bases spanning the gap. The CDR3 protein is CASSQNSLAGYNSPLHF. The CDR3 DNA reads TGCGCCAGCAGCCAGAATTCCTTGGCGGGATATAATTCACCCCTCCACTTT.

J is TRBJ2-2 and V is TRBV2; 8 bases align to TRBD2. This CDR3 is built from 16 residues. Germline V lookup: CDR1 SNHLY, CDR2 FYNNEI. V shed 2 bases, J shed 7 bases, and the junction held 9 bases outside the gene matches. This chain's CDR3 is CASSEWGTRMDGELFF. The CDR3 nucleotides read TGTGCCAGCAGTGAATGGGGGACTAGGATGGACGGGGAGCTGTTTTTT.

V gene TRBV5-1 combines with J gene TRBJ2-1; TRBD2 matches 14 bases. Trimming at V came to 4 bases and at J to 12 bases, leaving 9 bases not matched to a gene. The CDR3 extends over 15 amino acids. Germline V gene sequence: CDR1 SGHRS, CDR2 YFSETQ. The CDR3 region is CASSLRLAGGPRQFF. Written as DNA, the CDR3 is TGCGCCAGCAGCCTCCGACTAGCGGGGGGGCCCAGGCAGTTCTTC.

The CDR3, as DNA: TGTGCCACCGAACGGGCCTCAGGGAATGAGCAGTTCTTC. It codes for CATERASGNEQFF. The chain has TRBV15 and TRBJ2-1, with D perhaps TRBD1 (5 bases). CDR1 is LNHNV and CDR2 is YYDKDF in the germline V gene (reference sequence). The CDR3 consists of 13 residues. V lost 8 bases and J lost 7, with 15 bases in between.

This clone has only one observation. This chain links TRBV19 with TRBJ1-2; maybe TRBD1 (6 bases). Germline CDR1 reads LNHDA; CDR2 reads SQIVND (reference sequence). The CDR3 extends over 15 amino acids. The V gene lost 3 bases and the J gene lost 5 bases, with 16 bases spanning the gap. The CDR3, as DNA: TGTGCCAGTAGTATGGGTTGGGGGCTGTCGTATGGCTACACCTTC. Encoded protein: CASSMGWGLSYGYTF.

This chain joins TRBV7-9 and TRBJ1-6, with no clear D. V was cut by 4 bases and J by 11 bases, with 21 bases left in between. CDR1 and CDR2 (germline): SEHNR, FQNEAQ (reference sequence). This CDR3 region has 16 residues. The CDR3: CASSSPREGGFPPLHF. The CDR3 nucleotides read TGTGCCAGCAGCTCCCCGAGGGAGGGAGGTTTCCCACCCCTCCACTTT.

The V call is TRBV9, the J call TRBJ1-2; D is undetermined. Germline-derived CDR1 and CDR2 are SGDLS and YYNGEE. Trimming stripped 0 bases from V and 1 base from J, with 10 bases between. The CDR3 contains 15 residues. The CDR3 nucleotides are TGTGCCAGCAGCGTAGAAGAGGTCCTTAACTATGGCTACACCTTC. Residues: CASSVEEVLNYGYTF.

V usage is TRBV5-1 and J usage is TRBJ1-1; D call uncertain. The CDR3 runs to 15 residues. Germline V gene data show CDR1 as SGHRS and CDR2 as YFSETQ. Trimming removed 0 bases from V and 0 bases from J, with 9 bases in between. The chain's CDR3 is CASSLAAGLNTEAFF. CDR3 bases: TGCGCCAGCAGCTTGGCCGCCGGGTTGAACACTGAAGCTTTCTTT. The full variable domain, its missing parts supplied by reference TRBV5-1 and TRBJ1-1, is KAGVTQTPRYLIKTRGQQVTLSCSPISGHRSVSWYQQTPGQGLQFLFEYFSETQRNKGNFPGRFSGRQFSNSRSEMNVSTLELGDSALYLCASSLAAGLNTEAFFGQGTRLTVV.